This entry concerns a single TCR beta chain. This entry is derived from a study of shared clonotypes between healthy human individuals. The V and J ends lost 1 base and 6 bases respectively, with 15 bases between them. This CDR3 contains 16 residues. CDR1 is MNHNS, CDR2 SASEGT, per germline. Libraries were prepared by immunoSEQ multiplex PCR; TCRdb keeps only in-frame clonotypes and omits some of them. The top ten clones hold over 0.12% of a sample with 2,500,000 or so clones, approximately 92% of them seen once. The sequence was collected from a man between 18 and 35 years old in good health. Sequencing was carried out using naive CD4+ T cells sorted from blood. Subset given: CD45RA+ positively selected. The chain employs TRBV6-1 and TRBJ2-2; tentative D call: TRBD2 (6 bases). The CDR3 region has the DNA TGTGCCAGCAGTGAAGTCTGGACTATTATCGCCGGGGAGCTGTTTTTT. Its translation: CASSEVWTIIAGELFF.